This is a list of T cell receptor beta chains from one sample in a study of PD-1 blockade in classical Hodgkin lymphoma. Produced via immunoSEQ multiplex PCR; TCRdb's table is partial and in-frame only. The sample records over 20,000 clones, 84% being singletons. Source: CD4+ T cells from blood, taken at baseline. Receptors originate from a human donor with classical Hodgkin lymphoma. CDR3s include the opening cysteine and the closing phenylalanine or tryptophan. Fields, in order: J gene, V gene, clone size, D gene, CDR3 protein, CDR3 DNA. D genes are given only for firm matches. Rows give clone size only sometimes, using once, few, many, or a class for an expanded clone.

>TRBJ1-1|TRBV10-3|once|.
CAISFDGNTEAFF
TGTGCCATCAGCTTCGACGGGAACACTGAAGCTTTCTTT
>TRBJ1-5|TRBV9|.|.
CASSARVDNQPQHF
TGTGCCAGCAGCGCCAGGGTCGACAATCAGCCCCAGCATTTT
>TRBJ1-2|TRBV6-6|.|.
CASINGGHPNAYGYTF
TGTGCCAGCATTAACGGTGGACACCCCAATGCTTATGGCTACACCTTC
>TRBJ1-2|TRBV19|once|.
CASSIPGAGNYGYTF
TGTGCCAGTAGTATCCCCGGGGCGGGTAACTATGGCTACACCTTC
>TRBJ1-5|TRBV7-2|.|TRBD1
CASSPRTGGRQPQHF
TGTGCCAGCAGCCCACGGACAGGGGGCAGGCAGCCCCAGCATTTT
>TRBJ2-7|TRBV5-1|.|.
CASSYGDFYHEQYF
TGCGCCAGCAGCTATGGGGACTTTTACCACGAGCAGTACTTC
>TRBJ2-7|TRBV6-5|.|TRBD2
CASSYSGAGVWEQYF
TGTGCCAGCAGTTACTCCGGGGCGGGGGTGTGGGAGCAGTACTTC
>TRBJ2-1|TRBV13|.|.
CASSWRGRGPISYNEQFF
TGTGCCAGCAGCTGGAGGGGGAGGGGACCCATCTCCTACAATGAGCAGTTCTTC
>TRBJ2-7|TRBV27|.|.
CASTSNYEQYF
TGTGCCAGCACCTCGAACTACGAGCAGTACTTC
>TRBJ1-1|TRBV4-3|.|.
CASSQERKWTEAFF
TGCGCCAGCAGCCAAGAAAGGAAATGGACTGAAGCTTTCTTT
>TRBJ2-5|TRBV4-2|.|TRBD1
CASSFQPGQGEETQYF
TGTGCCAGCAGCTTCCAGCCGGGACAGGGGGAAGAGACCCAGTACTTC
>TRBJ1-4|TRBV2|medium-sized|.
CASSLRRSATNEKLFF
TGTGCCAGCAGTCTTAGGAGAAGTGCAACTAATGAAAAACTGTTTTTT
>TRBJ2-3|TRBV11-2|.|TRBD2
CASSLNSGGTDTQYF
TGTGCCAGCAGCTTAAACAGCGGGGGGACAGATACGCAGTATTTT
>TRBJ1-1|TRBV28|few|.
CASSLLNTEAFF
TGTGCCAGCAGTTTATTGAACACTGAAGCTTTCTTT
>TRBJ2-3|TRBV11-2|.|TRBD1
CASSLQQGAADTQYF
TGTGCCAGCAGCTTGCAACAGGGGGCAGCAGATACGCAGTATTTT
>TRBJ1-1|TRBV5-4|.|.
CASSTGAEGEAFF
TGTGCCAGCAGCACCGGGGCCGAAGGTGAAGCTTTCTTT
>TRBJ2-6|TRBV19|.|TRBD1
CASSGAGGHSGANVLTF
TGTGCCAGTTCCGGCGCAGGGGGACACTCTGGGGCCAACGTCCTGACTTTC
>TRBJ1-1|TRBV2|.|.
CASSEITGRTEAFF
TGTGCCAGCAGTGAAATAACAGGAAGGACTGAAGCTTTCTTT
>TRBJ2-5|TRBV19|.|TRBD1
CARTGGSETQYF
TGTGCCAGAACAGGGGGCTCAGAGACCCAGTACTTC
>TRBJ1-3|TRBV6-6|few|.
CASSPGLGDTIYF
TGTGCCAGCAGCCCAGGGTTGGGGGACACCATATATTTT
>TRBJ1-1|TRBV9|.|.
CASSLQPMNTEAFF
TGTGCCAGCAGCTTACAGCCCATGAACACTGAAGCTTTCTTT
>TRBJ1-4|TRBV5-1|.|.
CASSWGPTATNEKLFF
TGCGCCAGCAGCTGGGGACCGACTGCAACTAATGAAAAACTGTTTTTT
>TRBJ2-1|TRBV18|.|.
CASSPMAPPNNEQFF
TGTGCCAGCTCACCCATGGCACCCCCAAACAATGAGCAGTTCTTC
>TRBJ1-1|TRBV19|.|TRBD1
CASLHGTGLNTEAFF
TGTGCCAGCTTGCACGGGACAGGGTTGAACACTGAAGCTTTCTTT
>TRBJ1-2|TRBV19|.|.
CASSVSGRSPNGYTF
TGTGCCAGTAGTGTCAGTGGTCGCAGTCCCAATGGCTACACCTTC
>TRBJ1-3|TRBV5-1|.|TRBD1
CASSPTGGGRNTIYF
TGCGCCAGCAGCCCGACAGGGGGCGGGAGAAACACCATATATTTT
>TRBJ1-1|TRBV6-5|.|.
CASSNNRGWTEAFF
TGTGCCAGCAGTAACAACCGGGGTTGGACTGAAGCTTTCTTT
>TRBJ1-3|TRBV9|.|.
CASSVWGVSGNTIYF
TGTGCCAGCAGCGTATGGGGGGTGTCCGGAAACACCATATATTTT
>TRBJ2-5|TRBV9|.|.
CASSVGLSGETQYF
TGTGCCAGCAGCGTGGGACTTTCGGGGGAGACCCAGTACTTC
>TRBJ1-2|TRBV6-6|.|.
CASSPTRTPSYGYTF
TGTGCCAGCAGTCCAACGAGGACGCCTTCTTATGGCTACACCTTC
>TRBJ1-4|TRBV20-1|.|.
CSALDEKLFF
TGCAGTGCTCTGGATGAAAAACTGTTTTTT
>TRBJ1-1|TRBV5-6|.|TRBD1
CASSLTGVDTEAFF
TGTGCCAGCAGCCTGACAGGGGTCGACACTGAAGCTTTCTTT
>TRBJ1-5|TRBV7-2|.|.
CASSLGGGQPQHF
TGTGCCAGCAGCTTAGGGGGGGGTCAGCCCCAGCATTTT
>TRBJ1-1|TRBV7-6|.|TRBD1
CASSSDREAFF
TGTGCCAGCAGCTCGGACAGGGAAGCTTTCTTT
>TRBJ1-2|TRBV7-2|.|.
CASSLESGTFDGPYGYTF
TGTGCCAGCAGCTTAGAGTCCGGGACATTCGATGGGCCCTATGGCTACACCTTC
>TRBJ1-2|TRBV4-3|.|.
CASSQDLAGGYGYTF
TGCGCCAGCAGCCAAGATCTGGCAGGCGGGTATGGCTACACCTTC
>TRBJ1-2|TRBV15|.|.
CATSTPGQSINYGYTF
TGTGCCACCAGCACCCCTGGACAGTCTATCAACTATGGCTACACCTTC
>TRBJ1-5|TRBV2|.|.
CASSLGPGGQPQHF
TGTGCCAGCAGTTTAGGGCCCGGAGGGCAGCCCCAGCATTTT
>TRBJ1-5|TRBV6-5|.|.
CASSTAYGNQPQHF
TGTGCCAGCAGTACGGCCTATGGCAATCAGCCCCAGCATTTT
>TRBJ2-2|TRBV7-6|.|.
CASLATSNTGELFF
TGTGCCAGCCTTGCTACTTCGAACACCGGGGAGCTGTTTTTT
>TRBJ1-5|TRBV2|.|.
CASTGDSNQPQHF
TGTGCCAGCACTGGGGATAGCAATCAGCCCCAGCATTTT
>TRBJ2-1|TRBV7-6|.|TRBD2
CASSSGLAGGGEQFF
TGTGCCAGCAGCTCAGGACTAGCGGGGGGGGGTGAGCAGTTCTTC
>TRBJ2-7|TRBV11-3|.|.
CASSERRTYSYEQYF
TGTGCCAGCAGCGAACGCCGGACCTACTCCTACGAGCAGTACTTC
>TRBJ1-1|TRBV6-5|.|TRBD1
CASSYSSAGGYSEAFF
TGTGCCAGCAGTTACTCGAGTGCAGGGGGCTATAGTGAAGCTTTCTTT
>TRBJ2-7|TRBV6-6|.|.
CASSKSLGTGDYEQYF
TGTGCCAGCAGTAAATCCTTGGGGACTGGGGACTACGAGCAGTACTTC
>TRBJ2-5|TRBV2|.|.
CASGYGPGTQYF
TGTGCCAGTGGCTACGGGCCTGGGACCCAGTACTTC